This T cell receptor (beta chain) derives from a study of vaccination and CD4 T cells after COVID-19. Across the whole study: Between diagnosis and the drawing of post-COVID samples lay a median roughly 91 days (range 35 to 161). Median time from second vaccine dose to sampling was just over 70 days (14 to 241).

Time point defined: late sampling 161 to 241 days after vaccination in a few convalescent patients. Dates of PCR positivity, March to December 2020, preceded the US Alpha, Beta and Delta variants. TCRdb analysed the PCR reads with MiXCR anew, one entry per CDR3 protein. This table holds 25,000 to 35,000 distinct CDR3 sequences, approximately 48% found once. The TCR was taken from a human donor who had recovered from COVID-19. The material sequenced was CD4+ T cells from blood, taken about 7 months after SARS-CoV-2 vaccination.

CDR3 DNA: TGTGCCAGCACTGCGGACGGATACTACGAGCAGTACTTC. It translates to CASTADGYYEQYF. The chain carries TRBV6-2 or TRBV6-3 and TRBJ2-7; D remains unclear. Trimming took off 7 bases at V and 3 bases at J, with 13 bases between the two ends. The CDR3 is 13 amino acids. From germline, CDR1 is MNHEY and CDR2 SVGEGT.